The T cell receptor beta chain under discussion was sequenced for a study of blood T cell repertoires in COVID-19. In the authors' workflow: From reference gene primer amplification, estimates of nucleated cell counts were derived. TCRdb's copy holds only in-frame clones and misses some; the assay was immunoSEQ multiplex PCR. V, J and clone size are those of that table, while D and trimming were read from the DNA. This table holds 210,000 or so clones, about 80% found once. Cohort 3 donors were reported recovered after two negative PCRs, clearance, or symptom resolution. A word on this clone: The sample holds other DNA sequences that translate to the same CDR3.

The clonotype originates from a man in his sixties who had recovered from COVID-19. Sequenced input: PBMCs or T cells enriched from blood (not recorded which).

As DNA, the CDR3 is TGTGCCAGCAGCTTAGGATACAGGGGTTATGGCTACACCTTC. Its protein is CASSLGYRGYGYTF. The rearrangement uses TRBV7-2 and TRBJ1-2; 7 nucleotides match TRBD1. This CDR3 has 14 amino acids. V trimming: 1 base; J trimming: 5 bases; junction bases outside the gene matches: 4. Germline V gene sequence: CDR1 SGHTA, CDR2 FQGNSA.